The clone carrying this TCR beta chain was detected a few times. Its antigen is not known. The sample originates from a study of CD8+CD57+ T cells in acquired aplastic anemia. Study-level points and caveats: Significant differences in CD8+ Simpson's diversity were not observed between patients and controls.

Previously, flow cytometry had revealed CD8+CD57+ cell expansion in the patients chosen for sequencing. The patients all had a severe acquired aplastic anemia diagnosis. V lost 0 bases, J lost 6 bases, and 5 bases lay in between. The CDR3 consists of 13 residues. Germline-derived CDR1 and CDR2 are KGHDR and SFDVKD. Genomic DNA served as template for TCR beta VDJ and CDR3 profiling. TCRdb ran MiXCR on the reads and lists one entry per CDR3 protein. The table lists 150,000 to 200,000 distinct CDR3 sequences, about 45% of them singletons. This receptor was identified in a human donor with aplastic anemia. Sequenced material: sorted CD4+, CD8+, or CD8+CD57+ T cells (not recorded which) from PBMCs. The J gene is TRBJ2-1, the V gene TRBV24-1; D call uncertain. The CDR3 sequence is CATSDLLGNEQFF. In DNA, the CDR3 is TGTGCCACCAGTGATTTGCTGGGCAATGAGCAGTTCTTC.